Below, one TCR beta chain is given with its context. Its target is not known. Repertoires were generated with immunoSEQ multiplex PCR, while TCRdb's copy carries only in-frame clones and drops some. Of some 100,000 clones in the sample, 85% to 95% are singletons; the top ten hold around 1.1%. This sample was taken from a study of graft-versus-host responses after intestinal transplantation. Study-wide findings and caveats: Early after transplant, HvG declines were associated with peak levels of circulating GvH clones.

Germline lookup yields CDR1 SEHNR and CDR2 FQNEAQ (reference sequence). The CDR3 has 15 residues. V gave up 5 bases and J gave up 5 bases; unmatched junction bases: 9. This chain uses TRBV7-9 with TRBJ2-5; 9 nucleotides align to TRBD1. The source material was unstimulated CD8+ T cells sorted from spleen or lymph node cells, sampled before transplant. The sequence came from a human donor who was the organ donor for an intestinal transplant. This CDR3 reads CASSTQQGARETQYF. The CDR3 DNA reads as TGTGCCAGCAGCACACAACAGGGGGCTAGGGAGACCCAGTACTTC.